A selection of T cell receptor beta chains follows, all from one sample in a study of CD8+ T cells in alopecia areata. Measured with immunoSEQ multiplex PCR; TCRdb has only the in-frame clones, and not every one. Here the sample spans some 120,000 clones, less than 50% being singletons. Sequencing used NKG2D-low CD8+ T cells sorted from blood. These receptors were obtained from a human donor with alopecia areata. Each CDR3 is given with its conserved first and last residue.

CDR3 | J | V
CASSLFRDGTNYEQYF | TRBJ2-7 | TRBV5-1
CASSVTSSYEQYF | TRBJ2-7 | TRBV28
CATSSTQGDEQYF | TRBJ2-7 | TRBV15
CACTPGTSYNEQFF | TRBJ2-1 | TRBV30
CASSVGTDYNEQFF | TRBJ2-1 | TRBV27
CASSAVAGSDEQYF | TRBJ2-7 | TRBV9
CASSGGRLKQYF | TRBJ2-7 | TRBV27
CASSQDPLGGEQYF | TRBJ2-7 | TRBV4-1
CASSLGSEQYF | TRBJ2-7 | TRBV11-2
CASSLDLLPEQYF | TRBJ2-7 | TRBV7-9
CASSLVGVPGELFF | TRBJ2-2 | TRBV7-2
CSVGRTQANEQFF | TRBJ2-1 | TRBV29-1
CSVPPDRYDNEQFF | TRBJ2-1 | TRBV29-1
CSVEAPGQTNYGYTF | TRBJ1-2 | TRBV29-1
CSVPSPLNTEAFF | TRBJ1-1 | TRBV29-1
CASSLRITYEQYF | TRBJ2-7 | TRBV28
CASRSGTSGYNEQFF | TRBJ2-1 | TRBV14
CSVEPGGGQFF | TRBJ2-1 | TRBV29-1
CSVFDRQETQYF | TRBJ2-5 | TRBV29-1
CSVEVRPSEETQYF | TRBJ2-5 | TRBV29-1
CASSQSARTTNSPLHF | TRBJ1-6 | TRBV23-1
CSVDASGNYNEQFF | TRBJ2-1 | TRBV29-1
CSVEEGLETQYF | TRBJ2-5 | TRBV29-1
CSVDWTGTEAFF | TRBJ1-1 | TRBV29-1
CASSRPSTENIQYF | TRBJ2-4 | TRBV5-1
CSAIRTSAGDEQFF | TRBJ2-1 | TRBV29-1
CSVEDLGEQFF | TRBJ2-1 | TRBV29-1
CSAPDSNYGYTF | TRBJ1-2 | TRBV29-1
CASALGGTEAFF | TRBJ1-1 | TRBV7-9
CSVEAASGKNEQFF | TRBJ2-1 | TRBV29-1
CSVATGTGAMSEQYF | TRBJ2-7 | TRBV29-1
CASSLGRGDYEQYF | TRBJ2-7 | TRBV13
CAWSVVSPMNTEAFF | TRBJ1-1 | TRBV30
CASSPFSANQPQHF | TRBJ1-5 | TRBV27
CAWSAGLSNEQFF | TRBJ2-1 | TRBV30
CASSESGGAESGELFF | TRBJ2-2 | TRBV6-4
CASSDRSNYGYTF | TRBJ1-2 | TRBV6-1
CASTDNLGTGELFF | TRBJ2-2 | TRBV7-9
CASSVEGGADQDEQYF | TRBJ2-7 | TRBV9
CAWSVEGLGQFF | TRBJ2-1 | TRBV30
CASSFDYRASPYEQYF | TRBJ2-7 | TRBV11-2
CASSFKTGWETQYF | TRBJ2-5 | TRBV5-1
CSVVGQGDYLSSYNEQFF | TRBJ2-1 | TRBV29-1
CASGAGGLADNEQFF | TRBJ2-1 | TRBV27
CSALTPTAEAFF | TRBJ1-1 | TRBV29-1
CSGDRASYEQYF | TRBJ2-7 | TRBV29-1
CSVERTGNEWETQYF | TRBJ2-5 | TRBV29-1
CASSGIGQGVSGYTF | TRBJ1-2 | TRBV25-1
CAWSGQTNEKLFF | TRBJ1-4 | TRBV30
CSARTAYGYTF | TRBJ1-2 | TRBV20-1
CASSVAGQGQETQYF | TRBJ2-5 | TRBV9